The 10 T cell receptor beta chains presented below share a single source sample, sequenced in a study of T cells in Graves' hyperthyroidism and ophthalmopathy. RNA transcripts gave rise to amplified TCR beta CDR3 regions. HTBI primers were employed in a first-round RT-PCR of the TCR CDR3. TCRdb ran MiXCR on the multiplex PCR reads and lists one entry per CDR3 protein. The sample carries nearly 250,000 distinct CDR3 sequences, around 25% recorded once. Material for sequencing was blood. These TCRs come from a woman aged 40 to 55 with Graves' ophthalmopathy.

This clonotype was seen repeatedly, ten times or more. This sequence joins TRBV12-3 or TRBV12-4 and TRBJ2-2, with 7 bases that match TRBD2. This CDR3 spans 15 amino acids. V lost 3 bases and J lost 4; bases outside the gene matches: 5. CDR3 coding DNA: TGTGCCAGCAGTTTCAAGAGCGGGATCACCGGGGAGCTGTTTTTT. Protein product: CASSFKSGITGELFF.

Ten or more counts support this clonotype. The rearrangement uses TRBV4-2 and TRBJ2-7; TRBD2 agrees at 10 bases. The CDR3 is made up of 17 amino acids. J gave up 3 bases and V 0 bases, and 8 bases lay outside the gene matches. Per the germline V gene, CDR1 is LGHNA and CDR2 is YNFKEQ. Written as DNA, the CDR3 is TGTGCCAGCAGCCAAGAGGGTTCCGGGACTAGCGACTACGAGCAGTACTTC. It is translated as CASSQEGSGTSDYEQYF.

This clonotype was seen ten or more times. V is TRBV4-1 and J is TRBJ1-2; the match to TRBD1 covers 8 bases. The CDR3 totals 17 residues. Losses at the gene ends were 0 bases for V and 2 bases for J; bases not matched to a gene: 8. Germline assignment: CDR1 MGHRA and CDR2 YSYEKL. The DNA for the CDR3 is TGCGCCAGCAGCCAAGATAGAGGGACAGGACTAAACTATGGCTACACCTTC. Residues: CASSQDRGTGLNYGYTF.

The CDR3 here is CASSYSRGRDYGYTF. The CDR3 DNA is TGTGCCAGCAGTTACTCGAGGGGCAGGGACTATGGCTACACCTTC. The chain links TRBV6-5 to TRBJ1-2; TRBD1 might be the D (5 bases). The germline V gene has CDR1 MNHEY and CDR2 SVGAGI. With 0 bases removed from V and 3 bases from J, the gap between germline ends came to 11 bases. CDR3 length: 15 amino acids.

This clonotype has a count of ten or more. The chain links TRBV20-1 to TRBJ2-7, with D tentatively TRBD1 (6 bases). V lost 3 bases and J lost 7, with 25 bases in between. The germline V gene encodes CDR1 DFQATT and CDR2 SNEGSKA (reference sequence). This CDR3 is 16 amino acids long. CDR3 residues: CSASPAEVRTAREQYF. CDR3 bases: TGCAGTGCTAGCCCCGCGGAGGTCCGGACAGCAAGGGAGCAGTACTTC.

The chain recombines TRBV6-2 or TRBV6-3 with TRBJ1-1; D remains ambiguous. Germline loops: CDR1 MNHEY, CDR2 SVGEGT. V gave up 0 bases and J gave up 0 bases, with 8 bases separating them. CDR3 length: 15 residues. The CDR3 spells CASSYSSVLNTEAFF. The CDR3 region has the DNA TGTGCCAGCAGTTACTCGTCGGTTCTGAACACTGAAGCTTTCTTT.

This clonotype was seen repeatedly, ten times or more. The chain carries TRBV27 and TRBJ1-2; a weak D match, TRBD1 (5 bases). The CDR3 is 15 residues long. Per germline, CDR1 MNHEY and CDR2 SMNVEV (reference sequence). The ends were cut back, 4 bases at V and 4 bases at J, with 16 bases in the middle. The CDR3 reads CASSSGRGVPYGYTF. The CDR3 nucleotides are TGTGCCAGCAGTTCGGGACGGGGGGTCCCCTATGGCTACACCTTC.

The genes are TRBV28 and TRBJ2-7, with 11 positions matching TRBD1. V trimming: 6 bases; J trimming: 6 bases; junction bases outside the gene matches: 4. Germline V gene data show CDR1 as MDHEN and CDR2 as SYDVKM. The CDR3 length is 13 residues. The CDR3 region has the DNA TGTGCCAGCAGGGGACAGGGGGTACGCGAGCAGTACTTC. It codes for CASRGQGVREQYF.

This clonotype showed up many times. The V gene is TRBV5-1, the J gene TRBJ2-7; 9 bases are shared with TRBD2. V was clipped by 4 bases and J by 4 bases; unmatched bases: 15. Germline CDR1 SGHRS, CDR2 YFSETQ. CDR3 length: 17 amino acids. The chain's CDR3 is CASSPPNVAGDRYEQYF. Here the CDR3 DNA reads TGCGCCAGCAGCCCACCAAACGTAGCGGGAGACCGGTACGAGCAGTACTTC.

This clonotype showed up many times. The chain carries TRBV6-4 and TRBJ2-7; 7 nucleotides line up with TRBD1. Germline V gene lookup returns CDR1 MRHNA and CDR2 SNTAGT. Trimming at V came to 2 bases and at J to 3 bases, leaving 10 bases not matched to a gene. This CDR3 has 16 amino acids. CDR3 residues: CASSDRRPQGYYEQYF. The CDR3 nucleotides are TGTGCCAGCAGTGACCGAAGGCCACAGGGGTACTACGAGCAGTACTTC.